Following are 21 T cell receptor beta chains from one sample sequenced in a study of T cell responses to AZD1222 COVID-19 vaccine. Profiling relied on immunoSEQ multiplex PCR, and the TCRdb table lists in-frame clones only, not all of them. The repertoire has roughly 100,000 clones, over 70% of them found once; the top ten carry 20%. The sample here was peripheral blood, taken on day 0 of AZD1222 vaccination. Every receptor here comes from an adult in good health.

V and J are TRBV7-2 and TRBJ2-1; the D is unclear. Trimming pared 5 bases from V and 4 bases from J, leaving 15 bases between. The germline V gene encodes CDR1 SGHTA and CDR2 FQGNSA. The CDR3 runs 15 residues. CDR3: CASSLGSNSYNEQFF. In nucleotides, the CDR3 is TGTGCCAGCAGCCTCGGGTCAAACTCTTACAATGAGCAGTTCTTC.

A single count supports this clone. The rearrangement links TRBV11-1 to TRBJ1-1; D is unclear. The CDR3 extends over 14 amino acids. Germline V gene lookup returns CDR1 SGHAT and CDR2 FQDESV (reference sequence). Trimming shortened V by 5 bases and J by 0 bases, and 10 bases separated the two germline ends. The CDR3 here is CASSTRRMNTEAFF. CDR3 DNA: TGTGCCAGCAGCACAAGACGGATGAACACTGAAGCTTTCTTT.

The chain uses TRBV5-1 and TRBJ1-1; 7 bases align to TRBD1. Trimming removed 1 base from V and 1 base from J; junction bases left unmatched: 7. Germline loops: CDR1 SGHRS, CDR2 YFSETQ. This CDR3 spans 16 amino acids. This CDR3 reads CASSLNTGVGNTEAFF. The CDR3 nucleotides are TGCGCCAGCAGCTTGAATACAGGGGTTGGGAACACTGAAGCTTTCTTT.

V and J are TRBV5-5 and TRBJ1-2; D unresolved. The CDR3 has 13 residues. Per germline, CDR1 SGHKS and CDR2 YYEKEE (reference sequence). V dropped 0 bases and J dropped 3 bases, with 6 bases sitting between them. This chain's CDR3 is CASSLVEDYGYTF. CDR3 DNA sequence: TGTGCCAGCAGCTTGGTCGAAGACTATGGCTACACCTTC.

The chain recombines TRBV25-1 with TRBJ1-2; no firm D call. This CDR3 comprises 15 residues. Looked up from germline, CDR1 is MGHDK and CDR2 is SYGVNS. The germline V and J ends were trimmed by 4 bases and 0 bases, with 12 bases remaining between them. CDR3 bases: TGTGCCAGCAGTGTCCTTCGCGAAGCTAACTATGGCTACACCTTC. Amino acid sequence: CASSVLREANYGYTF.

This chain connects TRBV6-5 to TRBJ2-7; 7 positions agree with TRBD1. In germline, CDR1 is MNHEY, CDR2 SVGAGI. There are 15 residues in the CDR3. V dropped 2 bases and J dropped 0; count of bases not matched to a gene: 4. In DNA form, the CDR3 reads TGTGCCAGCAGTTACGGGACAGCTAGCTCCTACGAGCAGTACTTC. It encodes CASSYGTASSYEQYF.

This chain uses TRBV19 with TRBJ2-7, with TRBD2 as a possible D gene (6 bases). The CDR3 is made up of 13 amino acids. Germline V gives CDR1 LNHDA, CDR2 SQIVND (reference sequence). Trimming shortened V by 2 bases and J by 6 bases, and 11 bases separated the two germline ends. In nucleotides, the CDR3 is TGTGCCAGTAGTATAAATCCCGGGAGCGAGCAGTACTTC. Translating it yields CASSINPGSEQYF.

The chain carries TRBV7-2 and TRBJ1-5, with TRBD1 matching 7 bases. The J segment lost 0 bases and the V segment lost 2 bases, leaving 4 bases of the junction unmatched. The CDR3 has 16 residues. Germline values: CDR1 SGHTA, CDR2 FQGNSA. DNA for the CDR3: TGTGCCAGCAGCTTAACGGGACAGAGTAGCAATCAGCCCCAGCATTTT. It specifies CASSLTGQSSNQPQHF.

This clone was found once. This rearrangement joins TRBV4-2 to TRBJ1-2; D remains ambiguous. The germline CDR1 and CDR2 sequences are LGHNA and YNFKEQ. This CDR3 has 13 amino acids. Between the trimmed V and J ends, which lost 4 bases and 5 bases, there was a span of 11 bases. CDR3 sequence: CASSPDSAYGYTF. CDR3 nucleotide sequence: TGTGCCAGCAGCCCGGACTCCGCTTATGGCTACACCTTC.

This sequence joins TRBV4-3 and TRBJ1-1; possibly TRBD1 for D (5 bases). The germline V gene encodes CDR1 LGHNA and CDR2 YSLEER. The V end lost 4 bases, the J end lost 1 base, and 10 bases lay between the germline ends. The length of the CDR3 is 14 residues. For the CDR3, the DNA is TGCGCCAGCAGCCTCGGGACGGCGAACACTGAAGCTTTCTTT. Protein: CASSLGTANTEAFF.

The V call is TRBV13, the J call TRBJ1-1; 7 bases are shared with TRBD1. V was pared by 10 bases and J by 10 bases, with 9 bases of the junction left unmatched. Germline V gives CDR1 PRHDT, CDR2 FYEKMQ (reference sequence). This CDR3 is 11 amino acids long. This chain's CDR3 is CATTETGRAFF. The CDR3, as DNA: TGTGCCACTACGGAGACAGGGCGAGCTTTCTTT.

The chain joins TRBV11-2 to TRBJ2-3; D possibly corresponds to TRBD1 (6 bases). Trimming took off 5 bases at V and 4 bases at J, with 10 bases between the two ends. Germline V gene data show CDR1 as SGHAT and CDR2 as FQNNGV. CDR3 length equals 13 residues. The CDR3 region has the DNA TGTGCCAGCAGCGCTCCAGGGGCAGATACGCAGTATTTT. Translating it yields CASSAPGADTQYF.

The chain joins TRBV28 to TRBJ1-2; perhaps TRBD1 as D (5 bases). The CDR3 is 14 amino acids. Germline V gene sequence: CDR1 MDHEN, CDR2 SYDVKM. V was clipped by 7 bases and J by 3 bases, with 15 bases between them. This chain's CDR3 is CASTRGGYDYGYTF. CDR3 bases: TGTGCCAGCACCCGTGGGGGATACGACTATGGCTACACCTTC.

Of note for this clone: Other DNA sequences in this sample translate to the same CDR3. The CDR3 protein is CASSPQNTEAFF. CDR3 coding DNA: TGTGCCAGCTCACCCCAGAACACTGAAGCTTTCTTT. The chain has TRBV18 and TRBJ1-1; D remains ambiguous. The CDR3 covers 12 residues. Trimming removed 3 bases from V and 1 base from J, with 3 bases in between. Germline V gene sequence: CDR1 KGHSH, CDR2 LQKENI.

V gene TRBV4-3 combines with J gene TRBJ1-2; D is uncertain. The CDR3 spans 15 residues. Trimming stripped 0 bases from V and 2 bases from J, with 10 bases between. Per the germline V gene, CDR1 is LGHNA and CDR2 is YSLEER. The CDR3 coding sequence is TGCGCCAGCAGCCAAGATGATAGGCAGAACTATGGCTACACCTTC. Translation gives CASSQDDRQNYGYTF.

The genes are TRBV6-5 and TRBJ1-1; no clear D. Trimming removed 4 bases at V and 1 base at J, with 16 bases between. The CDR3 covers 16 residues. Germline lookup yields CDR1 MNHEY and CDR2 SVGAGI. CDR3 bases: TGTGCCAGCAGTTCCCCCACGGCCGTCGCGAACACTGAAGCTTTCTTT. The encoded protein is CASSSPTAVANTEAFF.

The genes are TRBV5-4 and TRBJ2-7; D is perhaps TRBD1 or TRBD2 (5 bases each). CDR3 length equals 15 residues. Germline V gives CDR1 SGHNT, CDR2 YYREEE (reference sequence). V dropped 4 bases and J dropped 2 bases, with 16 bases sitting between them. CDR3 residues: CASSPGALDPYEQYF. The CDR3 coding sequence is TGTGCCAGCAGCCCCGGGGCGCTTGACCCCTACGAGCAGTACTTC.

The genes are TRBV28 and TRBJ1-4; 7 nucleotides agree with TRBD1. Unmatched junction bases numbered 4, after V lost 8 bases and J lost 4 bases. Germline CDR1 reads MDHEN; CDR2 reads SYDVKM. The CDR3 has 13 amino acids. In nucleotides, the CDR3 is TGTGCCAGCCGGGACAGTAATAATGAAAAACTGTTTTTT. Encoded protein: CASRDSNNEKLFF.

The chain employs TRBV18 and TRBJ1-1, with 7 nucleotides matching TRBD1. There are 14 residues in the CDR3. With 5 bases clipped from V and 3 bases from J, the junction kept 6 bases outside the gene matches. CDR1 is KGHSH and CDR2 is LQKENI in the germline V gene. The CDR3 loop is CASSGDSRDTEAFF. The CDR3 DNA follows: TGTGCCAGCTCAGGGGACAGCCGCGACACTGAAGCTTTCTTT. The whole variable domain, remainder taken from reference TRBV18 and TRBJ1-1, is NAGVMQNPRHLVRRRGQEARLRCSPMKGHSHVYWYRQLPEEGLKFMVYLQKENIIDESGMPKERFSAEFPKEGPSILRIQQVVRGDSAAYFCASSGDSRDTEAFFGQGTRLTVV.

This clone is a singleton in its sample. The V and J genes are TRBV4-3 and TRBJ2-7; the D gene is possibly TRBD2 (6 bases). The germline V and J ends were trimmed by 1 base and 3 bases, with 10 bases remaining between them. There are 14 residues in the CDR3. Germline CDR1 is LGHNA and CDR2 is YSLEER. This chain's CDR3 is CASSQGRDFYEQYF. CDR3 DNA sequence: TGCGCCAGCAGCCAAGGGCGGGACTTCTACGAGCAGTACTTC.

This clone was seen once. The chain joins TRBV14 to TRBJ1-1; weak D call: TRBD1 (5 bases). V lost 2 bases to trimming and J lost 7 bases, with 20 bases between them. Looked up from germline, CDR1 is SGHDN and CDR2 is FVKESK. The CDR3 has 16 residues. The CDR3 nucleotides are TGTGCCAGCAGCCAACTATCAGGGAAGCAGTATGTTGAAGCTTTCTTT. It codes for CASSQLSGKQYVEAFF.